Each of the 10 T cell receptor beta chains below was sequenced from the same sample in a study of T-cell memory formation after mild COVID-19. TCRdb fed the 5' RACE reads into MiXCR, producing one record per CDR3 protein. There are about 190,000 distinct CDR3 sequences in the sample; around 17% occur only once, and roughly 2.3% lies in the top ten. The sample comprised PBMCs or a T cell subset sorted from them (not recorded which). The source of these receptors is an adult woman who had mild COVID-19 (a few samples of this study predate the infection). Cell type and time point are not known.

This clonotype was counted many times. The chain has TRBV20-1 and TRBJ2-1; perhaps D is TRBD1 or TRBD2 (5 bases each). The CDR3 runs to 11 residues. CDR1 DFQATT and CDR2 SNEGSKA come from the germline V gene (reference sequence). The V end was cut by 7 bases, the J end by 7 bases, with 11 bases between. CDR3 sequence reads: CSETRGNEQFF. Written as DNA, the CDR3 is TGCAGTGAAACGAGGGGTAATGAGCAGTTCTTC.

The chain carries TRBV20-1 and TRBJ2-7, with D perhaps matching TRBD1 (7 bases). From germline, CDR1 is DFQATT and CDR2 SNEGSKA (reference sequence). The CDR3 consists of 16 residues. V was pared by 5 bases and J by 6 bases, with 26 bases between. The CDR3 DNA follows: TGCAGTGCTCCCCGGGGGCAGGGGGGTCGTCAGGTCGAGCAGTACTTC. Residues: CSAPRGQGGRQVEQYF.

The genes are TRBV21-1 and TRBJ1-2. TRBV21-1 is annotated as a pseudogene. The CDR3 extends over 12 amino acids. CDR3 in amino acids: CASSTEERGYTF. CDR3 DNA: TGTGCCAGCAGCACCGAAGAACGAGGCTACACCTTC.

This chain uses TRBV6-4 with TRBJ2-3; D not certain. Trimming cost V 0 bases and J 5 bases, with 12 bases left between them. The CDR3 loop spans 15 amino acids. The germline gives CDR1 MRHNA, CDR2 SNTAGT. Written as DNA, the CDR3 is TGTGCCAGCAGTGACTCAGGTGGACCTTTAGATACGCAGTATTTT. As protein: CASSDSGGPLDTQYF.

This clonotype was seen a few times. The genes are TRBV6-2 or TRBV6-3 and TRBJ2-1; D not resolved. Germline-derived CDR1 and CDR2 are MNHEY and SVGEGT. Trimming removed 5 bases from V and 10 bases from J, with 12 bases in between. The CDR3 loop spans 12 amino acids. CDR3 residues: CASSPRGWEQFF. The CDR3 DNA is TGTGCCAGCAGTCCACGAGGTTGGGAGCAGTTCTTC.

This clonotype came up a few times. The chain is built from TRBV29-1 and TRBJ2-5; D not certain. The ends were cut back, 4 bases at V and 2 bases at J, with 8 bases in the middle. There are 12 residues in the CDR3. Germline V lookup: CDR1 SQVTM, CDR2 ANQGSEA. The CDR3 protein is CSVGYTQETQYF. CDR3 sequence (DNA): TGCAGCGTTGGCTACACACAAGAGACCCAGTACTTC.

This clonotype has a handful of counts. The genes are TRBV9 and TRBJ2-2; 7 bases align to TRBD2. The germline V gene encodes CDR1 SGDLS and CDR2 YYNGEE. With 1 base clipped from V and 1 base from J, the junction kept 1 base outside the gene matches. The CDR3 sequence is 15 residues long. In DNA, the CDR3 is TGTGCCAGCAGCGTACTAGCGGTGAACACCGGGGAGCTGTTTTTT. This encodes CASSVLAVNTGELFF.

The table lists this clonotype with a few counts. This sequence joins TRBV5-1 and TRBJ2-2; TRBD1 aligns across 7 bases. The V gene's germline CDR1 is SGHRS and CDR2 YFSETQ. V was clipped by 4 bases and J by 5 bases; unmatched bases: 5. This CDR3 region has 14 residues. The CDR3 DNA sequence: TGCGCCAGCAGCCGGGACAGCAAGACCGGGGAGCTGTTTTTT. It specifies CASSRDSKTGELFF.

The rearrangement uses TRBV5-1 and TRBJ2-1; D not resolved. The ends were cut back, 4 bases at V and 4 bases at J, with 15 bases in the middle. The CDR3 covers 15 residues. Germline V CDR1 and CDR2: SGHRS, YFSETQ. The CDR3 loop reads CASSLDVGVYNEQFF. CDR3 DNA sequence: TGCGCCAGCAGCCTGGACGTGGGTGTATACAATGAGCAGTTCTTC.

This clonotype was seen a handful of times. J is TRBJ2-1 and V is TRBV11-2; 11 nucleotides align to TRBD2. From germline, CDR1 is SGHAT and CDR2 FQNNGV. V gave up 7 bases and J gave up 8 bases; unmatched junction bases: 10. The CDR3 consists of 15 residues. CDR3 sequence: CASTNSGRAGDEQFF. The CDR3 DNA reads TGTGCCAGCACCAATAGCGGGAGGGCCGGCGATGAGCAGTTCTTC. Supplemented by reference TRBV11-2 and TRBJ2-1, the full variable domain reads EAGVAQSPRYKIIEKRQSVAFWCNPISGHATLYWYQQILGQGPKLLIQFQNNGVVDDSQLPKDRFSAERLKGVDSTLKIQPAKLEDSAVYLCASTNSGRAGDEQFFGPGTRLTVL.